Below are 21 T cell receptor beta chains sequenced from a single sample in a study of blood T cell repertoires in COVID-19. Assay used: immunoSEQ multiplex PCR; TCRdb lists only in-frame clones, some missing. Among some 230,000 clones listed, about 85% were seen once. Sequencing was carried out using peripheral blood. The origin of the receptors is a woman between 50 and 59 years old with COVID-19, enrolled during active disease.

The V and J genes are TRBV2 and TRBJ1-5; no definite D call. The germline CDR1 and CDR2 sequences are SNHLY and FYNNEI. V dropped 3 bases and J dropped 3 bases, with 12 bases sitting between them. The CDR3 spans 15 residues. The DNA for the CDR3 is TGTGCCAGCAGTGATCCACCGGGTTTCAATCAGCCCCAGCATTTT. The encoded protein is CASSDPPGFNQPQHF.

The chain employs TRBV19 and TRBJ2-1, with TRBD2 matching 8 bases. V dropped 6 bases and J dropped 3; count of bases not matched to a gene: 7. This CDR3 has 15 residues. Germline-derived CDR1 and CDR2 are LNHDA and SQIVND (reference sequence). The CDR3 DNA follows: TGTGCCAGTAGCTACGGACTAGCTGACTACAATGAGCAGTTCTTC. Its protein is CASSYGLADYNEQFF.

This clone has a handful of counts. This chain joins TRBV9 and TRBJ2-5, with 14 positions matching TRBD2. The CDR3 contains 16 residues. Germline V gene sequence: CDR1 SGDLS, CDR2 YYNGEE. J gave up 5 bases and V 0 bases, and 3 bases lay outside the gene matches. The CDR3 is CASSVGLAGGWETQYF. The CDR3 DNA reads as TGTGCCAGCAGCGTAGGACTAGCGGGGGGGTGGGAGACCCAGTACTTC.

The rearrangement uses TRBV27 and TRBJ2-3; TRBD2 might be the D (6 bases). In germline, CDR1 is MNHEY, CDR2 SMNVEV (reference sequence). The CDR3 covers 15 residues. The V end was cut by 2 bases, the J end by 2 bases, with 11 bases between. Written as DNA, the CDR3 is TGTGCCAGCAGTTTAGGGAGGACCCCCACAGATACGCAGTATTTT. It codes for CASSLGRTPTDTQYF.

This clone was observed a single time. Mismatch with germline at one junction end may stem from a read error. This chain joins TRBV7-8 and TRBJ2-5; 7 bases fit TRBD2. The germline gives CDR1 SGHVS, CDR2 FQNEAQ. This CDR3 comprises 16 residues. The CDR3 sequence: CASSPSGGGPSGHRDF. CDR3 coding DNA: TGTGCCAGCTCCCCTAGCGGTGGTGGGCCTAGCGGTCATAGGGACTTC.

The chain is built from TRBV6-2 or TRBV6-3 and TRBJ2-2, with unresolved D. Trimming stripped 2 bases from V and 7 bases from J, with 14 bases between. This CDR3 has 15 residues. CDR1 is MNHEY, CDR2 SVGEGT, per germline. CDR3 region: CASSYRQAKGGELFF. In DNA, the CDR3 is TGTGCCAGCAGTTACAGGCAGGCAAAAGGCGGGGAGCTGTTTTTT.

The chain uses TRBV15 and TRBJ2-7; TRBD1 agrees at 7 bases. The germline gives CDR1 LNHNV, CDR2 YYDKDF (reference sequence). V lost 2 bases to trimming and J lost 6 bases; unmatched junction nucleotides: 7. This CDR3 region has 14 residues. The CDR3 region has the DNA TGTGCCACCAGCAGACCCACAGGGGTTGGCGAGCAGTACTTC. This codes for CATSRPTGVGEQYF.

The chain recombines TRBV6-6 with TRBJ2-4, with a weak D call TRBD2 (7 bases). The ends were cut back, 6 bases at V and 2 bases at J, with 29 bases in the middle. The length of the CDR3 is 20 residues. CDR1 and CDR2 (germline): MNHNY, SVGAGI (reference sequence). CDR3 loop: CASSPRGLRERGGTKNIQYF. The CDR3 coding sequence is TGTGCCAGCAGCCCGCGAGGGCTCCGGGAAAGGGGGGGAACCAAAAACATTCAGTACTTC.

This sequence joins TRBV14 and TRBJ1-2; perhaps TRBD1 as D (5 bases). Trimming took off 6 bases at V and 2 bases at J, with 19 bases between the two ends. The CDR3 is 16 amino acids. CDR1 and CDR2 from the germline V gene are SGHDN and FVKESK. The CDR3 loop is CASRLWAGQVNYGYTF. Here the CDR3 DNA reads TGTGCCAGCAGACTTTGGGCAGGGCAGGTAAACTATGGCTACACCTTC.

The genes are TRBV24-1 and TRBJ1-2; D is possibly TRBD1 (6 bases). V was clipped by 3 bases and J by 9 bases, with 22 bases between them. The CDR3 has 16 amino acids. The germline gives CDR1 KGHDR, CDR2 SFDVKD. CDR3 residues: CATSDPLTGMDSRYTF. The CDR3 nucleotides read TGTGCCACCAGTGATCCACTTACAGGGATGGACTCGCGCTACACCTTC.

This clone appeared a single time. The chain couples TRBV19 to TRBJ1-1, with D perhaps matching TRBD1 (5 bases). Trimming cost V 9 bases and J 5 bases, with 13 bases left between them. The germline V gene has CDR1 LNHDA and CDR2 SQIVND (reference sequence). This CDR3 region has 12 residues. CDR3 in amino acids: CASRRGATEAFF. The CDR3 nucleotides read TGTGCCAGCAGAAGGGGCGCGACTGAAGCTTTCTTT.

The chain combines TRBV11-3 with TRBJ1-4, with 7 bases matching TRBD1. The junction had 3 bases not matched to a gene; V was cut back by 5 bases and J by 3 bases. This CDR3 is built from 14 residues. Germline CDR1 and CDR2: SGHNT and YENEEA. As DNA, the CDR3 is TGTGCCAGCAGCCCAGGGGGGTCTAATGAAAAACTGTTTTTT. Its translation: CASSPGGSNEKLFF.

The V call is TRBV28, the J call TRBJ2-1; 8 nucleotides match TRBD2. In germline, CDR1 is MDHEN, CDR2 SYDVKM. The CDR3 is 20 amino acids. V was pared by 3 bases and J by 6 bases, with 22 bases of the junction left unmatched. The CDR3 reads CASSFFPSGGFFWPVNEQFF. CDR3 bases: TGTGCCAGCAGTTTTTTTCCCAGCGGGGGATTTTTTTGGCCGGTCAATGAGCAGTTCTTC.

Concerning this clone itself: The same CDR3 is also encoded by other DNA sequences in this sample. The chain is built from TRBV30 and TRBJ2-5; TRBD1 agrees at 10 bases. Germline CDR1 and CDR2: GTSNPN and SVGIG (reference sequence). This CDR3 is 13 amino acids long. For the CDR3, the DNA is TGTGCTTGGGGACAGGGGCCCCAAGAGACCCAGTACTTC. It translates to CAWGQGPQETQYF.

The rearrangement uses TRBV15 and TRBJ2-3; D perhaps matches TRBD2 (6 bases). Trimming took off 7 bases at V and 3 bases at J, with 11 bases between the two ends. In germline, CDR1 is LNHNV, CDR2 YYDKDF (reference sequence). The CDR3 consists of 13 residues. In DNA form, the CDR3 reads TGTGCCACCAAGGAGGGGTCAACAGATACGCAGTATTTT. The encoded protein is CATKEGSTDTQYF.

The gene calls are TRBV19 and TRBJ2-6; D may be TRBD1 (6 bases). CDR3 length equals 16 residues. Germline V gene data show CDR1 as LNHDA and CDR2 as SQIVND (reference sequence). V was clipped by 7 bases and J by 1 base, with 14 bases between them. The DNA of the CDR3 is TGTGCCAGTACAAAGGGGGTAAGGTCTGGGGCCAACGTCCTGACTTTC. Amino acid sequence: CASTKGVRSGANVLTF.

This chain links TRBV4-2 with TRBJ2-7; perhaps TRBD1 as D (6 bases). The V gene's germline CDR1 is LGHNA and CDR2 YNFKEQ. Trimming removed 0 bases from V and 3 bases from J, with 15 bases in between. CDR3 length: 16 residues. Written as DNA, the CDR3 is TGTGCCAGCAGCCAAGATAGTGGGGGCTTAAACTACGAGCAGTACTTC. It specifies CASSQDSGGLNYEQYF.

J is TRBJ1-4 and V is TRBV4-1; no reliable D call. The CDR3 is 15 residues long. Per germline, CDR1 MGHRA and CDR2 YSYEKL. V lost 1 base and J 8 bases, leaving 14 bases between the germline ends. This chain's CDR3 is CASSQVFGLFEKLFF. CDR3 DNA sequence: TGCGCCAGCAGCCAAGTATTCGGACTTTTCGAAAAACTGTTTTTT.

The chain carries TRBV5-8 and TRBJ2-6, with a possible D match to TRBD2 (5 bases). The CDR3 loop spans 14 amino acids. Germline values: CDR1 SGHTS, CDR2 YDEGEE. V lost 10 bases to trimming and J lost 5 bases, with 16 bases between them. In DNA form, the CDR3 reads TGTGCCTACCGGGGTCTTTTCTGGGCCAACGTCCTGACTTTC. It encodes CAYRGLFWANVLTF.

The chain employs TRBV27 and TRBJ2-1; 9 nucleotides agree with TRBD1. The CDR3 sequence is 15 residues long. The J segment lost 3 bases and the V segment lost 2 bases, leaving 2 bases of the junction unmatched. Germline loops: CDR1 MNHEY, CDR2 SMNVEV (reference sequence). CDR3 loop: CASSLGTGFYNEQFF. The CDR3, as DNA: TGTGCCAGCAGTTTAGGGACAGGGTTCTACAATGAGCAGTTCTTC.

The V gene is TRBV2, the J gene TRBJ2-7, with D hard to call. V gave up 6 bases and J gave up 4 bases, with 10 bases separating them. The CDR3 consists of 12 residues. From germline, CDR1 is SNHLY and CDR2 FYNNEI. This chain's CDR3 is CASRAILYEQYF. The CDR3 region has the DNA TGTGCCAGCAGAGCCATACTATACGAGCAGTACTTC.